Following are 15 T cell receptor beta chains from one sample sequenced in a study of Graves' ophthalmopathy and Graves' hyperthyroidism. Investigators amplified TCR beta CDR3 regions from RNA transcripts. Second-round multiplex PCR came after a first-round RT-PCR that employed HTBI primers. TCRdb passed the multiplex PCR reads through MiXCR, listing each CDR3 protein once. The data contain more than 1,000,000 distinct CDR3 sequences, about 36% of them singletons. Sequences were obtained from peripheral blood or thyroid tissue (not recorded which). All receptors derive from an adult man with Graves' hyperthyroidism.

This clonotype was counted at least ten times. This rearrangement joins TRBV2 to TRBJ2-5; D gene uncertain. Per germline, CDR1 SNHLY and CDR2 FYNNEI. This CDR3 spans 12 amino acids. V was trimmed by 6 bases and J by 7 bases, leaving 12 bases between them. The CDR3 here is CASRRGSVTQYF. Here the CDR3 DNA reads TGTGCCAGCAGACGCGGCTCCGTGACCCAGTACTTC.

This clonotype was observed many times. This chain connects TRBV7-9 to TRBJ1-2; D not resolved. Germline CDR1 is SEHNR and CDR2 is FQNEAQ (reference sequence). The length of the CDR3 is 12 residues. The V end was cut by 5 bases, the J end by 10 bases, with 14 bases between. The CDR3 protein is CASSHRTVDYTF. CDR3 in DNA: TGTGCCAGCAGCCACCGGACCGTGGACTACACCTTC.

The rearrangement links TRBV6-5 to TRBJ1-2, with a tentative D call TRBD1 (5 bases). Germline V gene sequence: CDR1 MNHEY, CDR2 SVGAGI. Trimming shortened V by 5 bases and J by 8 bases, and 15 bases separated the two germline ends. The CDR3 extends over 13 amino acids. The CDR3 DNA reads TGTGCCAGCAGTGGAACACGAGGGGAAGGCTACACCTTC. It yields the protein CASSGTRGEGYTF.

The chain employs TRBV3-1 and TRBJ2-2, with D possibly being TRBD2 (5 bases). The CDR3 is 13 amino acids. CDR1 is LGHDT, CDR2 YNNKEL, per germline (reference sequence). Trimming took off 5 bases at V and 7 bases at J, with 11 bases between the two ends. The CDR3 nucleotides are TGTGCCAGCAGCTACGGACTCGGCGGGGAGCTGTTTTTT. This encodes CASSYGLGGELFF.

The CDR3 sequence: CASSIDGNPAYEQYF. The CDR3 DNA reads as TGTGCCAGTAGTATCGACGGAAACCCAGCCTACGAGCAGTACTTC. The V and J genes are TRBV19 and TRBJ2-7; D is uncertain. Germline V gene lookup returns CDR1 LNHDA and CDR2 SQIVND (reference sequence). There are 15 residues in the CDR3. V was cut by 3 bases and J by 2 bases, with 14 bases left in between. The full variable domain, its missing parts supplied by reference TRBV19 and TRBJ2-7, is DGGITQSPKYLFRKEGQNVTLSCEQNLNHDAMYWYRQDPGQGLRLIYYSQIVNDFQKGDIAEGYSVSREKKESFPLTVTSAQKNPTAFYLCASSIDGNPAYEQYFGPGTRLTVT.

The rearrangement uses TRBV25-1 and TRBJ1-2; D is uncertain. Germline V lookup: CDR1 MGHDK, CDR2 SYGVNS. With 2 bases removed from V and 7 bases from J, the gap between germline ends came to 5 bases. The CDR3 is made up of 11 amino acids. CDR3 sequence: CASSEGAGYTF. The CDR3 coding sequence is TGTGCCAGCAGTGAAGGAGCTGGCTACACCTTC.

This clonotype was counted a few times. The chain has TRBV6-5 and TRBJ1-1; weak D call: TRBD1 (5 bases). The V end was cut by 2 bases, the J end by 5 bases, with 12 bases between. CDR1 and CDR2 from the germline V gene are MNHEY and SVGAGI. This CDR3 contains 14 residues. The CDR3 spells CASSYPGSETEAFF. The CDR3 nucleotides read TGTGCCAGCAGTTACCCAGGGAGTGAGACTGAAGCTTTCTTT.

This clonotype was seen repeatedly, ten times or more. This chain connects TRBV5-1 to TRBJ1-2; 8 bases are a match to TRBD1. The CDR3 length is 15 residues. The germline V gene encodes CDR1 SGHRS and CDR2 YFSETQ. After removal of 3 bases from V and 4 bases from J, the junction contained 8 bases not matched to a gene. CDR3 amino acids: CASSSGTGIIYGYTF. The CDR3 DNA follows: TGCGCCAGCAGCTCCGGGACAGGAATCATCTATGGCTACACCTTC.

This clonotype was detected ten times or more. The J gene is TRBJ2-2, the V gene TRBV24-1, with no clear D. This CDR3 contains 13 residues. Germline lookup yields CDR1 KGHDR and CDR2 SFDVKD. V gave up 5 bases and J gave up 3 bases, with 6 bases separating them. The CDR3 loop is CATSGGYTGELFF. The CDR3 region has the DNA TGTGCCACCAGTGGGGGTTACACCGGGGAGCTGTTTTTT.

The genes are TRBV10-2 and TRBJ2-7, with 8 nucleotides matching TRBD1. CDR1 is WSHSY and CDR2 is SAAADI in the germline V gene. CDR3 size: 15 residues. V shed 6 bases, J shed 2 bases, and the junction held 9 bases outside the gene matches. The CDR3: CASREPGTGTYEQYF. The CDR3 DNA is TGCGCCAGCAGAGAACCCGGGACAGGCACCTACGAGCAGTACTTC.

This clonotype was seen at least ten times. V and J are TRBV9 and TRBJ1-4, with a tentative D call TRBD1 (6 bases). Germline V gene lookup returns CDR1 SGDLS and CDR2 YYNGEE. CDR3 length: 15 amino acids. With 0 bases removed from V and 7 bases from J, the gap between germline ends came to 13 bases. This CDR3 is CASSVEGGGGEKLFF. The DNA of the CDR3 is TGTGCCAGCAGCGTAGAGGGGGGCGGAGGTGAAAAACTGTTTTTT.

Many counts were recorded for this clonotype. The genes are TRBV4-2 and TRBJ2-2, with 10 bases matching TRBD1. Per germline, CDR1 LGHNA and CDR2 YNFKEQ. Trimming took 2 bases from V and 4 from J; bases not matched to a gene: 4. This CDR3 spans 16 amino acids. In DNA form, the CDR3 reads TGTGCCAGCAGCCAACCTGGGACAGGGGTCACCGGGGAGCTGTTTTTT. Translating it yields CASSQPGTGVTGELFF.

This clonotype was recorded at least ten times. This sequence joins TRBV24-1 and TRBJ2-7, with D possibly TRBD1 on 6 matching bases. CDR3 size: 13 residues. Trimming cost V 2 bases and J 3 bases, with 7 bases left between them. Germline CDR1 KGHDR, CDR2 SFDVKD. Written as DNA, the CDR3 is TGTGCCACCAGTGATTCGGACAGCTACGAGCAGTACTTC. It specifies CATSDSDSYEQYF.

CDR3 DNA: TGCAGCGCCCGGCGGGGGACAGGGATGATTCTACGGGAGCTGTTTTTT. Amino acids: CSARRGTGMILRELFF. V is TRBV29-1 and J is TRBJ2-2, with 9 bases fitting TRBD1. The CDR3 has 16 amino acids. Germline CDR1 is SQVTM and CDR2 is ANQGSEA. Germline trimming cut 7 bases from V and 9 bases from J; bases unmatched to any gene: 18.

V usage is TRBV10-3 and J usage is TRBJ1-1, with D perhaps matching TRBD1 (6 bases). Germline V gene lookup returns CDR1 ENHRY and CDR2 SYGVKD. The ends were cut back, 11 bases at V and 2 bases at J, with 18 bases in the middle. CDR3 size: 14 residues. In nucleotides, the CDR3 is TGTGCCTCGAGGGGGGCAAACCCTAACACTGAAGCTTTCTTT. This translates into CASRGANPNTEAFF.